These 27 T cell receptor beta chains were all obtained from the same sample, sequenced in a study of OX40 agonist ivuxolimab in advanced cancers. Clones were sequenced by immunoSEQ multiplex PCR, and TCRdb holds only the in-frame ones, with some missing. The table has just over 90,000 clones, 85% to 95% seen once. This specimen consisted of CD4+ or CD8+ T cells sorted from blood, obtained in a trial of the OX40 agonist ivuxolimab. The receptor set was obtained from an adult with an advanced solid tumor such as melanoma, head and neck, liver or kidney cancer.

The J gene is TRBJ2-5, the V gene TRBV7-6, with D possibly being TRBD1 or TRBD2 (5 bases each). Germline V CDR1 and CDR2: SGHVS, FNYEAQ. V lost 5 bases and J lost 5, with 9 bases in between. This CDR3 has 12 amino acids. The chain's CDR3 is CASSIGTETQYF. CDR3 nucleotides: TGTGCCAGCAGCATCGGGACGGAGACCCAGTACTTC.

V and J are TRBV5-1 and TRBJ2-1; TRBD2 matches 7 bases. Germline CDR1 and CDR2: SGHRS and YFSETQ. CDR3 length: 15 amino acids. Trimming took 0 bases from V and 4 from J; bases not matched to a gene: 4. CDR3 loop: CASSLAGGGYNEQFF. CDR3 in DNA: TGCGCCAGCAGCTTGGCTGGCGGGGGATACAATGAGCAGTTCTTC.

The rearrangement joins TRBV15 to TRBJ1-1; D is unresolved. Trimming took 7 bases from V and 0 from J, leaving 9 bases between them. Germline V gene lookup returns CDR1 LNHNV and CDR2 YYDKDF (reference sequence). The CDR3 extends over 13 amino acids. CDR3 residues: CATTHGMNTEAFF. The CDR3 nucleotides read TGTGCCACCACACACGGAATGAACACTGAAGCTTTCTTT.

This chain's CDR3 is CASSSPPSVQETQYF. The CDR3 DNA reads TGTGCCAGCAGCTCCCCCCCTAGTGTCCAAGAGACCCAGTACTTC. The chain joins TRBV6-6 to TRBJ2-5, with D unresolved. Trimming removed 6 bases at V and 1 base at J, with 15 bases between. This CDR3 region has 15 residues. The V gene's germline CDR1 is MNHNY and CDR2 SVGAGI (reference sequence).

The chain recombines TRBV27 with TRBJ1-2; D call uncertain. Germline values: CDR1 MNHEY, CDR2 SMNVEV (reference sequence). V lost 2 bases and J lost 2, with 9 bases in between. The CDR3 length is 14 residues. The CDR3: CASSLNVGNYGYTF. The CDR3 DNA follows: TGTGCCAGCAGTTTAAATGTGGGCAACTATGGCTACACCTTC.

The CDR3 region is CASSDGLADYNEQFF. The CDR3 DNA reads as TGTGCCAGCAGTGACGGACTAGCGGACTACAATGAGCAGTTCTTC. The genes are TRBV6-4 and TRBJ2-1; 10 bases fit TRBD2. The germline V gene encodes CDR1 MRHNA and CDR2 SNTAGT. V trimming: 2 bases; J trimming: 3 bases; junction bases outside the gene matches: 1. The CDR3 length is 15 residues.

This sequence joins TRBV27 and TRBJ2-7, with 9 nucleotides matching TRBD1. Germline CDR1 and CDR2: MNHEY and SMNVEV (reference sequence). The CDR3 extends over 14 amino acids. V dropped 2 bases and J dropped 2; count of bases not matched to a gene: 1. CDR3 amino acids: CASSLGQGTYEQYF. The CDR3 bases are TGTGCCAGCAGTTTAGGACAGGGGACCTACGAGCAGTACTTC.

The rearrangement uses TRBV11-3 and TRBJ2-6, with D possibly being TRBD1 (5 bases). Germline V gene sequence: CDR1 SGHNT, CDR2 YENEEA. The CDR3 is 19 residues long. Between the trimmed V and J ends, which lost 2 bases and 0 bases, there was a span of 17 bases. In nucleotides, the CDR3 is TGTGCCAGCAGCTTAAGAGGTCAGGGTCCTCGCTCTGGGGCCAACGTCCTGACTTTC. This sequence encodes CASSLRGQGPRSGANVLTF.

CDR3 protein: CASSDPGRGYGYTF. In DNA form, the CDR3 reads TGTGCCAGCAGTGACCCGGGCAGGGGTTATGGCTACACCTTC. The chain recombines TRBV25-1 with TRBJ1-2, with D perhaps TRBD1 (6 bases). V was trimmed by 3 bases and J by 5 bases, leaving 13 bases between them. The CDR3 runs to 14 residues. The germline CDR1 and CDR2 sequences are MGHDK and SYGVNS.

The chain combines TRBV5-8 with TRBJ2-2, with 9 nucleotides matching TRBD1. CDR1 and CDR2 (germline): SGHTS, YDEGEE. This CDR3 contains 15 residues. V shed 4 bases, J shed 5 bases, and the junction held 6 bases outside the gene matches. The CDR3 sequence: CASSPGTGITGELFF. The CDR3 coding sequence is TGTGCCAGCAGCCCCGGGACAGGGATTACCGGGGAGCTGTTTTTT.

The rearrangement links TRBV27 to TRBJ1-3; D not certain. V was pared by 3 bases and J by 0 bases, with 12 bases between. Germline CDR1 is MNHEY and CDR2 is SMNVEV (reference sequence). This CDR3 is built from 16 residues. CDR3 region: CASSLGRPYSGNTIYF. In nucleotides, the CDR3 is TGTGCCAGCAGTTTGGGCAGGCCTTACTCTGGAAACACCATATATTTT.

This chain links TRBV11-2 with TRBJ2-5; D uncertain. Germline V gene lookup returns CDR1 SGHAT and CDR2 FQNNGV. V was clipped by 6 bases and J by 0 bases, with 2 bases between them. The CDR3 runs 11 residues. The CDR3 reads CASSYQETQYF. CDR3 nucleotide sequence: TGTGCCAGCAGTTACCAAGAGACCCAGTACTTC.

This sequence joins TRBV6-6 and TRBJ2-1; 11 bases align to TRBD2. Germline CDR1 is MNHNY and CDR2 is SVGAGI (reference sequence). This CDR3 spans 16 amino acids. The junction had 4 bases not matched to a gene; V was cut back by 2 bases and J by 4 bases. This chain's CDR3 is CASSYPGTSGYNEQFF. CDR3 nucleotide sequence: TGTGCCAGCAGTTACCCCGGGACTAGCGGTTACAATGAGCAGTTCTTC.

The gene calls are TRBV30 and TRBJ2-5; 12 nucleotides match TRBD2. The germline gives CDR1 GTSNPN, CDR2 SVGIG (reference sequence). The V segment lost 4 bases and the J segment 0 bases; nucleotides outside the gene matches: 9. This CDR3 comprises 17 residues. CDR3 amino acids: CAWNSLLAGGNQETQYF. The CDR3 DNA reads TGTGCCTGGAACTCCCTTCTAGCGGGGGGGAACCAAGAGACCCAGTACTTC.

The gene calls are TRBV11-2 and TRBJ1-1; 9 bases fit TRBD1. The germline CDR1 and CDR2 sequences are SGHAT and FQNNGV. V gave up 3 bases and J gave up 0 bases; unmatched junction bases: 2. The CDR3 consists of 15 residues. DNA of the CDR3: TGTGCCAGCAGCTTGGGACAGGGCATGAACACTGAAGCTTTCTTT. It codes for CASSLGQGMNTEAFF.

The chain couples TRBV4-1 to TRBJ1-5; D is uncertain. The CDR3 length is 14 residues. Per the germline V gene, CDR1 is MGHRA and CDR2 is YSYEKL. V was clipped by 1 base and J by 6 bases, with 10 bases between them. The CDR3 nucleotides read TGCGCCAGCAGCCAAGGCGTTATTCGTCAGCCCCAGCATTTT. Translating gives CASSQGVIRQPQHF.

This chain joins TRBV30 and TRBJ2-7, with D perhaps TRBD1 (5 bases). Germline V CDR1 and CDR2: GTSNPN, SVGIG (reference sequence). V lost 0 bases to trimming and J lost 0 bases, with 9 bases between them. The CDR3 sequence is 14 residues long. CDR3 sequence reads: CAWSVPGISYEQYF. The CDR3 bases are TGTGCCTGGAGTGTTCCAGGGATCTCCTACGAGCAGTACTTC.

The chain joins TRBV5-1 to TRBJ2-1, with D hard to call. CDR3 length: 16 amino acids. With 1 base removed from V and 1 base from J, the gap between germline ends came to 12 bases. Germline CDR1 SGHRS, CDR2 YFSETQ. The CDR3 DNA is TGCGCCAGCAGCTTGCTTGGCGGAGAGTCCTACAATGAGCAGTTCTTC. Translated, it gives CASSLLGGESYNEQFF.

V gene TRBV4-2 combines with J gene TRBJ2-5, with 13 nucleotides matching TRBD2. Germline V gene data show CDR1 as LGHNA and CDR2 as YNFKEQ. V shed 1 base, J shed 4 bases, and the junction held 9 bases outside the gene matches. CDR3 length: 18 residues. CDR3 nucleotides: TGTGCCAGCAGCCAAGTTGGGGGACTAGCGGGGCGATTAGAGACCCAGTACTTC. Residues: CASSQVGGLAGRLETQYF.

The chain has TRBV6-5 and TRBJ1-1; no clear D. V was trimmed by 6 bases and J by 5 bases, leaving 10 bases between them. CDR3 length equals 12 residues. The germline V gene encodes CDR1 MNHEY and CDR2 SVGAGI. In DNA, the CDR3 is TGTGCCAGCAGGATATTTGGGACTGAAGCTTTCTTT. This sequence encodes CASRIFGTEAFF.

The chain carries TRBV4-1 and TRBJ2-1, with TRBD2 matching over 13 bases. J lost 7 bases, V lost 3 bases, and 18 bases had no gene match. The germline CDR1 and CDR2 sequences are MGHRA and YSYEKL. CDR3 length equals 20 residues. CDR3 sequence: CASSHLPELAGGSGWNEQFF. In nucleotides, the CDR3 is TGCGCCAGCAGCCATTTACCGGAACTAGCGGGAGGGTCGGGATGGAATGAGCAGTTCTTC.

CDR3 nucleotide sequence: TGTGCCAGCAGCCCCCGGGACGGTGGCTACACCTTC. It codes for CASSPRDGGYTF. The chain is built from TRBV7-9 and TRBJ1-2, with TRBD1 as a possible D gene (5 bases). This CDR3 has 12 amino acids. Per germline, CDR1 SEHNR and CDR2 FQNEAQ (reference sequence). V was shortened by 5 bases and J by 7 bases, with 11 bases between the two germline ends.

A few counts support this clone. The gene calls are TRBV25-1 and TRBJ1-2; a weak D match, TRBD1 (5 bases). This CDR3 is 16 amino acids long. Germline V gene data show CDR1 as MGHDK and CDR2 as SYGVNS. The germline V and J ends were trimmed by 2 bases and 8 bases, with 21 bases remaining between them. The CDR3 here is CASSERGATAQYGYTF. The CDR3 DNA is TGTGCCAGCAGTGAAAGAGGGGCAACCGCCCAATACGGCTACACCTTC.

The rearrangement joins TRBV7-6 to TRBJ2-3; 10 nucleotides agree with TRBD1. The germline CDR1 and CDR2 sequences are SGHVS and FNYEAQ. V lost 5 bases, J lost 6 bases, and 8 bases stayed unmatched. This CDR3 spans 15 amino acids. The CDR3 nucleotides are TGTGCCAGCAGCAACTCGGGACAGGGGTCCGATACGCAGTATTTT. Protein sequence: CASSNSGQGSDTQYF.

This chain connects TRBV5-1 to TRBJ2-5; D is perhaps TRBD2 (6 bases). Germline CDR1 SGHRS, CDR2 YFSETQ. Trimming took off 0 bases at V and 9 bases at J, with 6 bases between the two ends. This CDR3 contains 11 residues. In nucleotides, the CDR3 is TGCGCCAGCAGCTTGGGGGGGGCCCAGTACTTC. Translated, it gives CASSLGGAQYF.

The CDR3 region has the DNA TGCGCCAGCAGCGAGGGGGGCTACGAGCAGTACTTC. Amino acid sequence: CASSEGGYEQYF. V usage is TRBV10-1 and J usage is TRBJ2-7; TRBD1 or TRBD2 may be the D gene (6 bases each). CDR3 size: 12 residues. Germline CDR1 reads WNHNN; CDR2 reads SYGVQD (reference sequence). With 6 bases removed from V and 3 bases from J, the gap between germline ends came to 9 bases.

The CDR3 is CASSPPRTGVQPQHF. CDR3 DNA sequence: TGTGCCAGCAGCCCACCCCGGACAGGGGTACAGCCCCAGCATTTT. The chain links TRBV28 to TRBJ1-5, with 9 positions matching TRBD1. Per the germline V gene, CDR1 is MDHEN and CDR2 is SYDVKM. The CDR3 sequence is 15 residues long. J was trimmed by 7 bases and V by 6 bases; bases with no gene match: 10.